A selection of T cell receptor beta chains follows, all from one sample in a study of T-cell reconstitution after alpha-beta-depleted transplantation in children. TCRdb processed the PCR reads anew with MiXCR; each CDR3 protein has one entry. This table holds just over 950,000 distinct CDR3 sequences, under 30% found once. The sequencing here drew on PBMCs, mostly from graft donor cells, taken 360 days after TCRalphabeta/CD19-depleted stem cell transplant. The receptor source for this set is a boy under two years old who had a stem cell transplant for SCID, so the T cells may come from the graft donor. The CDR3 runs from the conserved cysteine through the conserved F or W. Fields, in order: D gene, V gene, J gene, clone size, CDR3 protein, CDR3 DNA. D genes are given only for firm matches. Only part of the rows carry a size: once, few, many, or a class if the clone is expanded.

>-|TRBV12-3/TRBV12-4|TRBJ1-2|-
CASSWGLPSYGYTF
TGTGCCAGCAGTTGGGGACTTCCCAGCTATGGCTACACCTTC
>TRBD1|TRBV4-2|TRBJ2-1|few
CASSQDFGQAYNEQFF
TGTGCCAGCAGCCAAGATTTCGGACAGGCATACAATGAGCAGTTCTTC
>TRBD1|TRBV7-2|TRBJ2-5|few
CASSLFGQVQETQYF
TGTGCCAGCAGCTTATTCGGACAGGTCCAAGAGACCCAGTACTTC
>-|TRBV2|TRBJ2-3|-
CASSASPDTQYF
TGTGCCAGCAGCGCAAGCCCAGATACGCAGTATTTT
>TRBD1|TRBV5-1|TRBJ2-2|-
CASSLPRGLITGELFF
TGCGCCAGCAGCTTGCCCAGGGGGCTTATCACCGGGGAGCTGTTTTTT
>-|TRBV7-6|TRBJ1-1|few
CASSLVNGINTEAFF
TGTGCCAGCAGCTTAGTAAACGGGATTAACACTGAAGCTTTCTTT
>-|TRBV20-1|TRBJ1-1|few
CSAPPRGREEAFF
TGCAGTGCTCCACCTAGGGGCAGGGAGGAAGCTTTCTTT
>TRBD2|TRBV7-2|TRBJ2-1|-
CASSSAGRGGRSQFF
TGTGCCAGCAGCTCCGCGGGGCGGGGGGGCCGTTCTCAGTTCTTC
>TRBD1|TRBV6-1|TRBJ2-1|-
CASSPDRANEQFF
TGTGCCAGCAGTCCTGACAGGGCGAATGAGCAGTTCTTC
>TRBD1|TRBV4-3|TRBJ2-1|few
CASSLISRGGPRNEQFF
TGCGCCAGCAGCCTCATATCCCGAGGGGGCCCGAGGAATGAGCAGTTCTTC
>TRBD2|TRBV5-1|TRBJ2-1|once
CATRAGGPYNEQFF
TGCGCCACCCGAGCGGGGGGGCCTTACAATGAGCAGTTCTTC
>TRBD1|TRBV12-3/TRBV12-4|TRBJ2-3|few
CASSWGQGREDTQYF
TGTGCCAGCAGTTGGGGACAGGGAAGAGAGGATACGCAGTATTTT